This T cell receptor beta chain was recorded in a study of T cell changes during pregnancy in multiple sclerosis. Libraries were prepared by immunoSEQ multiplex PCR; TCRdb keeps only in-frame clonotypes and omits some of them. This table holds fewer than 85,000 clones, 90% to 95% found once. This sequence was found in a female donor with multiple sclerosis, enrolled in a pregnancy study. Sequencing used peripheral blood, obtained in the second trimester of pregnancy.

DNA of the CDR3: TGTGCCAGCAGTCTGCAGGGGGCTGGGGAGACCCAGTACTTC. Encoded protein: CASSLQGAGETQYF. The V and J genes are TRBV5-6 and TRBJ2-5; 8 positions match TRBD1. The CDR3 runs 14 residues. V lost 5 bases and J lost 5; bases outside the gene matches: 8. CDR1 and CDR2 from the germline V gene are SGHDT and YYEEEE.